The rows below give T cell receptor beta chains drawn from one sample of a study of T cell responses to AZD1222 COVID-19 vaccine. Sequenced by immunoSEQ multiplex PCR; TCRdb stores in-frame clones only, minus some. The sample has about 140,000 clones; 85% to 95% are singletons. The sample in question was peripheral blood, obtained after recovery from COVID-19. The receptors here all came from an adult who had recovered from COVID-19. The CDR3 runs from the conserved cysteine through the conserved F or W. Fields, in order: CDR3 protein, CDR3 DNA, clone size, D gene, V gene, CDR3 length, J gene. A D gene is named only where the DNA matches it firmly. Expanded clones get a size class; other rows say once, few or many, or leave the size out.

CDR3: CASSVASSGSRQFF
DNA: TGTGCCAGCAGCGTAGCTAGTAGCGGGAGTCGGCAGTTCTTC
size: NA
D: TRBD2
V: TRBV9
length: 14
J: TRBJ2-1

CDR3: CASSSRAPDTQYF
DNA: TGTGCCAGCAGCTCGCGGGCCCCAGATACGCAGTATTTT
size: NA
D: NA
V: TRBV5-4
length: 13
J: TRBJ2-3

CDR3: CASSQLQTNTEAFF
DNA: TGTGCCAGCTCCCAACTCCAGACGAACACTGAAGCTTTCTTT
size: NA
D: NA
V: TRBV18
length: 14
J: TRBJ1-1

CDR3: CASSQPLGSQYF
DNA: TGTGCCAGCAGCCAGCCATTGGGATCCCAGTACTTC
size: NA
D: NA
V: TRBV3-1/TRBV3-2
length: 12
J: TRBJ2-5

CDR3: CASSLVGSGTQTLHF
DNA: TGCGCCAGCAGCTTGGTCGGGTCAGGGACCCAAACCCTCCACTTT
size: NA
D: NA
V: TRBV5-1
length: 15
J: TRBJ1-6

CDR3: CAWTQGKNTEAFF
DNA: TGTGCCTGGACGCAGGGGAAAAACACTGAAGCTTTCTTT
size: NA
D: NA
V: TRBV30
length: 13
J: TRBJ1-1

CDR3: CASSFGFPGQGSEAFF
DNA: TGTGCCAGCAGCTTCGGATTTCCGGGACAGGGTTCTGAAGCTTTCTTT
size: NA
D: TRBD1
V: TRBV11-2
length: 16
J: TRBJ1-1

CDR3: CASSPGTDSYEQYF
DNA: TGTGCCAGTAGCCCCGGGACCGATTCCTACGAGCAGTACTTC
size: once
D: NA
V: TRBV19
length: 14
J: TRBJ2-7

CDR3: CASSPGGWGAGELFF
DNA: TGTGCCAGCAGCCCCGGGGGATGGGGGGCCGGGGAGCTGTTTTTT
size: NA
D: NA
V: TRBV3-1/TRBV3-2
length: 15
J: TRBJ2-2

CDR3: CASIRRGEQFF
DNA: TGTGCCAGCATCCGACGCGGTGAGCAGTTCTTC
size: NA
D: NA
V: TRBV28
length: 11
J: TRBJ2-1

CDR3: CASSLLYTGELFF
DNA: TGCGCCAGCAGCTTGCTTTACACCGGGGAGCTGTTTTTT
size: NA
D: NA
V: TRBV5-1
length: 13
J: TRBJ2-2

CDR3: CASSLGVDKQETQYF
DNA: TGTGCCAGCAGCTTGGGGGTTGACAAACAAGAGACCCAGTACTTC
size: NA
D: NA
V: TRBV5-8
length: 15
J: TRBJ2-5

CDR3: CASSLVAKAGANVLTF
DNA: TGTGCCAGCAGCTTGGTAGCAAAGGCTGGGGCCAACGTCCTGACTTTC
size: NA
D: NA
V: TRBV7-2
length: 16
J: TRBJ2-6

CDR3: CASRQGGNQPQHF
DNA: TGTGCCAGCAGACAAGGGGGAAATCAGCCCCAGCATTTT
size: NA
D: NA
V: TRBV28
length: 13
J: TRBJ1-5

CDR3: CASSRTSGSKSMSYEQYF
DNA: TGTGCCAGCAGTCGGACTAGCGGGAGCAAGTCGATGAGTTACGAGCAGTACTTC
size: NA
D: TRBD2
V: TRBV3-1/TRBV3-2
length: 18
J: TRBJ2-7

CDR3: CASSGGTANEKLFF
DNA: TGCGCCAGCAGCGGCGGGACAGCTAATGAAAAACTGTTTTTT
size: few
D: TRBD1
V: TRBV5-1
length: 14
J: TRBJ1-4

CDR3: CAGVARRGVGIEQYF
DNA: TGTGCCGGCGTGGCCCGTCGGGGGGTAGGTATTGAACAGTACTTC
size: NA
D: TRBD2
V: TRBV5-8
length: 15
J: TRBJ2-7

CDR3: CASSTNEQFF
DNA: TGTGCCAGCTCAACTAATGAGCAGTTCTTC
size: NA
D: NA
V: TRBV6-6
length: 10
J: TRBJ2-1

CDR3: CASSEDTEGLGGYEQYF
DNA: TGTGCCAGCAGCGAGGATACCGAGGGACTGGGGGGTTACGAGCAGTACTTC
size: NA
D: NA
V: TRBV5-4
length: 17
J: TRBJ2-7

CDR3: CASTSTGRDTQYF
DNA: TGTGCCAGCACCTCGACTGGAAGGGATACGCAGTATTTT
size: NA
D: NA
V: TRBV6-5
length: 13
J: TRBJ2-3

CDR3: CASSALAAFYYNEQFF
DNA: TGTGCCAGCTCAGCTCTAGCGGCGTTTTACTACAATGAGCAGTTCTTC
size: NA
D: TRBD2
V: TRBV18
length: 16
J: TRBJ2-1

CDR3: CASSLTLTSTETQYF
DNA: TGTGCCAGCAGCTTAACCCTCACTAGCACAGAGACCCAGTACTTC
size: NA
D: NA
V: TRBV7-2
length: 15
J: TRBJ2-5

CDR3: CASSQSGQAAGPLHF
DNA: TGTGCCAGCAGCCAATCGGGACAGGCAGCGGGCCCCCTCCACTTT
size: once
D: TRBD1
V: TRBV14
length: 15
J: TRBJ1-6

CDR3: CASSAAGYQFF
DNA: TGTGCCAGCAGCGCGGCGGGTTACCAGTTCTTC
size: NA
D: NA
V: TRBV11-1
length: 11
J: TRBJ2-1

CDR3: CASSRTERNQPQHF
DNA: TGTGCCAGCAGTCGGACGGAGCGAAATCAGCCCCAGCATTTT
size: NA
D: NA
V: TRBV6-5
length: 14
J: TRBJ1-5

CDR3: CASSARGQPNYGYTF
DNA: TGTGCCAGCAGTGCCCGGGGACAGCCTAACTATGGCTACACCTTC
size: NA
D: TRBD1
V: TRBV28
length: 15
J: TRBJ1-2

CDR3: CASRTGLQGSDNEQFF
DNA: TGTGCCAGCAGAACGGGACTCCAAGGTAGCGACAATGAGCAGTTCTTC
size: NA
D: NA
V: TRBV5-4
length: 16
J: TRBJ2-1

CDR3: CASIGGYEQYF
DNA: TGTGCCAGCATTGGAGGGTACGAGCAGTACTTC
size: NA
D: NA
V: TRBV6-5
length: 11
J: TRBJ2-7

CDR3: CATGVLNEQYF
DNA: TGTGCCACAGGAGTTTTAAACGAGCAGTACTTC
size: NA
D: NA
V: TRBV12-3/TRBV12-4
length: 11
J: TRBJ2-7

CDR3: CASSLTGNYGYTF
DNA: TGTGCCAGCAGTTTAACAGGGAATTATGGCTACACCTTC
size: NA
D: NA
V: TRBV27
length: 13
J: TRBJ1-2

CDR3: CASSFDPRVNTEAFF
DNA: TGTGCCAGCAGTTTTGACCCCCGGGTGAACACTGAAGCTTTCTTT
size: NA
D: NA
V: TRBV27
length: 15
J: TRBJ1-1

CDR3: CASSHELAGVGTDTQYF
DNA: TGCGCCAGCAGCCACGAACTAGCGGGAGTTGGGACAGATACGCAGTATTTT
size: NA
D: TRBD2
V: TRBV4-1
length: 17
J: TRBJ2-3

CDR3: CASSAPGLHNEQFF
DNA: TGTGCCAGCAGCGCTCCGGGACTACACAATGAGCAGTTCTTC
size: NA
D: TRBD2
V: TRBV7-8
length: 14
J: TRBJ2-1

CDR3: CASSFGPSSYNSPLHF
DNA: TGTGCCAGCAGCTTTGGACCCAGCTCCTATAATTCACCCCTCCACTTT
size: NA
D: NA
V: TRBV2
length: 16
J: TRBJ1-6

CDR3: CASSPAPRQGNYGYTF
DNA: TGTGCCAGCAGCCCCGCCCCAAGACAGGGAAACTATGGCTACACCTTC
size: NA
D: TRBD1
V: TRBV9
length: 16
J: TRBJ1-2

CDR3: CASSQEPDGSEKLFF
DNA: TGCGCCAGCAGCCAAGAGCCAGACGGAAGTGAAAAACTGTTTTTT
size: NA
D: NA
V: TRBV4-1
length: 15
J: TRBJ1-4

CDR3: CATSDPRGLAGGEQFF
DNA: TGTGCCACCAGTGATCCGAGAGGACTAGCGGGAGGAGAGCAGTTCTTC
size: NA
D: TRBD2
V: TRBV24-1
length: 16
J: TRBJ2-1

CDR3: CASSDPKGTGNTIYF
DNA: TGTGCCAGCAGTGACCCTAAGGGGACTGGAAACACCATATATTTT
size: NA
D: NA
V: TRBV6-1
length: 15
J: TRBJ1-3

CDR3: CASRPTGDPGEKLFF
DNA: TGTGCCAGCAGGCCGACAGGGGATCCGGGTGAAAAACTGTTTTTT
size: NA
D: TRBD1
V: TRBV5-5
length: 15
J: TRBJ1-4

CDR3: CASSYWAGDTGELFF
DNA: TGTGCCAGCAGTTATTGGGCAGGGGACACCGGGGAGCTGTTTTTT
size: NA
D: NA
V: TRBV6-2/TRBV6-3
length: 15
J: TRBJ2-2

CDR3: CASSFGTGNQPQHF
DNA: TGTGCCAGCAGCTTTGGGACGGGAAATCAGCCCCAGCATTTT
size: NA
D: NA
V: TRBV5-4
length: 14
J: TRBJ1-5